The 6 T cell receptor beta chains given below trace back to one sample, sequenced in a study of T cell responses to AZD1222 COVID-19 vaccine. Using immunoSEQ multiplex PCR, the repertoire was profiled, and TCRdb retains in-frame clones only, with some absent. The sample contains fewer than 120,000 clones, roughly 92% of which appear only once. This sample comprised peripheral blood, obtained on day 0 of AZD1222 vaccination. The receptors derive from an adult in good health.

The chain links TRBV29-1 to TRBJ1-5; D gene ambiguous. V was pared by 0 bases and J by 8 bases, with 8 bases between. The CDR3 has 12 residues. Germline V lookup: CDR1 SQVTM, CDR2 ANQGSEA. CDR3 nucleotides: TGCAGCGTTGAAGATGGGAATGAGCCCCAGCATTTT. The encoded protein is CSVEDGNEPQHF.

The gene calls are TRBV5-1 and TRBJ2-2; a possible D gene is TRBD1 (6 bases). CDR3 length: 15 residues. The V end was cut by 4 bases, the J end by 7 bases, with 17 bases between. Germline V CDR1 and CDR2: SGHRS, YFSETQ. The CDR3 DNA follows: TGCGCCAGCAGCCCTCGGGACAAACAAAGCGGGGAGCTGTTTTTT. It encodes CASSPRDKQSGELFF.

V gene TRBV5-4 combines with J gene TRBJ2-7, with 11 bases aligning to TRBD2. Germline V gene data show CDR1 as SGHNT and CDR2 as YYREEE (reference sequence). This CDR3 contains 14 residues. J lost 2 bases, V lost 4 bases, and 2 bases had no gene match. The CDR3, as DNA: TGTGCCAGCAGCACGGGACTAGCGGCCTACGAGCAGTACTTC. It codes for CASSTGLAAYEQYF.

The rearrangement joins TRBV16 to TRBJ2-7; weak D call: TRBD1 (6 bases). The length of the CDR3 is 12 residues. Germline V CDR1 and CDR2: KGHSY, FQNENV. Between the trimmed V and J ends, which lost 0 bases and 12 bases, there was a span of 12 bases. The CDR3 DNA is TGTGCCAGCAGCCAATCTAAGCAGGGGACGTACTTC. Protein product: CASSQSKQGTYF.

This rearrangement joins TRBV18 to TRBJ1-4; TRBD1 matches 7 bases. The CDR3 spans 15 residues. Germline V CDR1 and CDR2: KGHSH, LQKENI. Trimming at V came to 3 bases and at J to 5 bases, leaving 6 bases not matched to a gene. The CDR3 reads CASSPLGTENEKLFF. Here the CDR3 DNA reads TGTGCCAGCTCACCTTTGGGGACAGAGAATGAAAAACTGTTTTTT. Filled out from reference TRBV18 and TRBJ1-4, the complete variable domain reads NAGVMQNPRHLVRRRGQEARLRCSPMKGHSHVYWYRQLPEEGLKFMVYLQKENIIDESGMPKERFSAEFPKEGPSILRIQQVVRGDSAAYFCASSPLGTENEKLFFGSGTQLSVL.

J is TRBJ1-5 and V is TRBV2, with TRBD1 matching over 9 bases. Germline V gene lookup returns CDR1 SNHLY and CDR2 FYNNEI. The CDR3 is 16 residues long. V was clipped by 7 bases and J by 3 bases; unmatched bases: 10. CDR3 nucleotide sequence: TGTGCCAGCAAGGGACAGGGTTTGGTGTCCAATCAGCCCCAGCATTTT. Translation: CASKGQGLVSNQPQHF.